This T cell receptor (beta chain) was retrieved from a study of post-analysis software for immune sequencing data. TCR beta libraries were prepared from cDNA with unique molecular identifiers. TCRdb redid the calling of the PCR reads with MiXCR, one entry per CDR3 protein. The sample carries hundreds of thousands of distinct CDR3 sequences, 53% recorded once. Study-wide results and caveats: The five TRBV segments detected at higher frequency in patients than in controls included TRBV5-6, TRBV5-1 and TRBV20-1.

With 6 bases clipped from V and 0 bases from J, the junction kept 6 bases outside the gene matches. The CDR3 covers 15 residues. Per the germline V gene, CDR1 is MNHEY and CDR2 is SMNVEV (reference sequence). A note on this clonotype: Its target is not known.

This rearrangement joins TRBV27 to TRBJ2-3; 7 nucleotides match TRBD2. The sequenced sample consisted of blood. The source is a girl aged 5 to 17 with multiple sclerosis. CDR3 in amino acids: CASRAGETSTDTQYF. CDR3 bases: TGTGCCAGCAGGGCGGGGGAGACTAGCACAGATACGCAGTATTTT.